This T cell receptor (beta chain) is from a study of CD8+ T cells in alopecia areata. Study context: Patients received oral tofacitinib, 5 to 10 mg twice daily, for moderate-to-severe alopecia areata. General study results and limits: Scalp samples also yield sequences from resident alphabeta T cells of normal skin.

Lesional scalp tissue (obtained by punch biopsy) and peripheral blood were collected from alopecia areata patients. A FACSAria was used to sort CD4+ and CD8+ T cells. These cells came from PBMCs. Reverse transcription of extracted RNA yielded cDNA, which provided the sequencing template. The assay was immunoSEQ multiplex PCR, and TCRdb's table has in-frame clones only and misses some. The profile shows 100,000 to 150,000 clones, about 46% of them singletons. On this clone itself: Its antigen is undetermined.

Germline lookup yields CDR1 SEHNR and CDR2 FQNEAQ (reference sequence). The CDR3 is 13 residues long. V lost 6 bases to trimming and J lost 5 bases; unmatched junction nucleotides: 6. The receptor was isolated from a human donor with alopecia areata. This sample comprised CD8+ T cells sorted from blood, obtained at week 0. This chain links TRBV7-9 with TRBJ2-5, with TRBD1 matching 7 bases. This CDR3 is CASSVGGGETQYF. In DNA form, the CDR3 reads TGTGCCAGCAGTGTAGGGGGCGGGGAGACCCAGTACTTC.